This T cell receptor beta chain is from a study of CD8+CD57+ T cells in acquired aplastic anemia. Study at large: Mean DNA quantity obtained from sorted CD4+ and CD8+ cells was 3 to 3.5 ug.

Researchers used genomic DNA as the template to profile TCR beta VDJ and CDR3. TCRdb ran MiXCR on the reads and lists one entry per CDR3 protein. Of about 180,000 distinct CDR3 sequences in the sample, about 60% were seen once. An expansion of CD8+CD57+ cells by flow cytometry had been shown in patients chosen for sequencing. Blood samples were obtained from patients who had received no prior therapy. Findings and limits, study-wide: Fewer than 30 CD8+ CDR3 sequences were shared between patients and controls.

Between the trimmed V and J ends, which lost 0 bases and 4 bases, there was a span of 6 bases. Germline CDR1 and CDR2: DFQATT and SNEGSKA (reference sequence). This CDR3 has 12 amino acids. As for this clonotype: Its antigen remains unidentified.

The clonotype comes from a human donor with aplastic anemia. Sequenced sample: sorted CD4+, CD8+, or CD8+CD57+ T cells (not recorded which) from PBMCs. V gene TRBV20-1 combines with J gene TRBJ1-2; D call uncertain. The DNA of the CDR3 is TGCAGTGCTAGAGATCTCCTCTATGGCTACACCTTC. This translates into CSARDLLYGYTF.